This is a list of T cell receptor beta chains from one sample in a study of T and B cells in COVID-19 patients. TCRdb re-derived calls from the multiplex PCR reads in MiXCR, one entry per CDR3 protein. The sample yields a few thousand distinct CDR3 sequences, almost 25% seen once. The sequencing sample was made of blood. These receptors all stem from a human donor with active COVID-19. The CDR3 runs from the conserved cysteine through the conserved F or W. A D gene is named only where the DNA matches it firmly. Only some rows state a clone size, as once, few, many or a class for expanded clones.

v_call	j_call	d_call	clone_size	cdr3_aa	cdr3_nt
TRBV5-6	TRBJ2-6	TRBD1	medium-sized	CASSSLTGAGANVLTF	TGTGCCAGCAGCTCCCTGACAGGGGCCGGGGCCAACGTCCTGACTTTC
TRBV30	TRBJ2-1	TRBD2	medium-sized	CAWSVQWTSGRGNEQFF	TGTGCCTGGAGTGTACAATGGACTAGCGGGAGAGGGAATGAGCAGTTCTTC
TRBV5-4	TRBJ1-4	NA	medium-sized	CASSLGTEKLFF	TGTGCCAGCAGCTTGGGGACAGAAAAACTGTTTTTT
TRBV2	TRBJ1-3	NA	NA	CASQDSGNTIYF	TGTGCCAGCCAGGACAGTGGAAACACCATATATTTT
TRBV29-1	TRBJ2-1	NA	large	CSVERVHYNEQFF	TGCAGCGTTGAACGAGTCCATTACAATGAGCAGTTCTTC
TRBV5-1	TRBJ1-2	NA	NA	CASSLGSGRFYGYTF	TGCGCCAGCAGCTTGGGGAGTGGGAGATTCTATGGCTACACCTTC
TRBV7-2	TRBJ1-2	TRBD1	NA	CASSFPGQGAYGYTF	TGTGCCAGCAGCTTTCCGGGACAGGGGGCCTATGGCTACACCTTC
TRBV27	TRBJ2-3	TRBD2	large	CASSSSAGGADTQYF	TGTGCCAGCAGTTCTTCAGCGGGAGGGGCAGATACGCAGTATTTT
TRBV10-1	TRBJ2-3	NA	NA	CASSEPRMASTDTQYF	TGCGCCAGCAGTGAGCCCCGTATGGCGAGCACAGATACGCAGTATTTT
TRBV19	TRBJ2-7	TRBD1	medium-sized	CASSPQGTEASKQYF	TGTGCCAGTAGTCCTCAGGGGACAGAAGCAAGTAAGCAGTACTTC
TRBV7-2	TRBJ2-1	NA	NA	CASSLVARLSFYNEQFF	TGTGCCAGCAGCTTAGTGGCAAGACTGAGTTTTTACAATGAGCAGTTCTTC
TRBV5-4	TRBJ2-7	NA	medium-sized	CASSSGVQGVEQYF	TGTGCCAGCAGCTCGGGGGTCCAGGGGGTCGAGCAGTACTTC
TRBV20-1	TRBJ2-7	NA	NA	CSARDDSQGSSEQYF	TGCAGTGCTAGAGATGACTCGCAGGGGAGTAGCGAGCAGTACTTC
TRBV20-1	TRBJ1-2	TRBD1	NA	CSAGTESNYGYTF	TGCAGTGCCGGGACAGAATCTAACTATGGCTACACCTTC
TRBV5-4	TRBJ1-4	NA	medium-sized	CASSSSAGANEKLFF	TGTGCCAGCAGCTCCTCGGCAGGGGCAAATGAAAAACTGTTTTTT
TRBV27	TRBJ1-2	TRBD1	medium-sized	CASSLGQGYGYTF	TGTGCCAGCAGTTTAGGACAGGGCTATGGCTACACCTTC
TRBV7-2	TRBJ1-5	NA	few	CASSLATGSNQPQHF	TGTGCCAGCAGCTTAGCTACAGGGAGCAATCAGCCCCAGCATTTT
TRBV11-2	TRBJ1-4	NA	NA	CASSLDWQGQGEKLFF	TGTGCCAGCAGCTTAGATTGGCAGGGGCAGGGTGAAAAACTGTTTTTT